This T cell receptor (beta chain) was retrieved from a study of beta chain features in type 1 diabetes. Study-level points and caveats: Healthy donors had naive, central memory and Treg TCRB repertoires that appeared less similar than those seen among patients. TCRB CDR3s were moderately but significantly shorter in Type 1 diabetes patients in all four CD4+ subsets.

With respect to this clone: Its antigen is not known.

The germline V gene has CDR1 MNHEY and CDR2 SMNVEV (reference sequence). V was cut by 3 bases and J by 4 bases, with 15 bases left in between. The CDR3 totals 15 residues. Expressed TCRB transcripts got sequenced, as all isolated RNA was reverse transcribed. TCRdb's copy holds only in-frame clones and misses some; the assay was immunoSEQ multiplex PCR. The repertoire holds more than 350,000 clones, about an eighth seen once, with approximately 0.05% in the top ten. V gene TRBV27 combines with J gene TRBJ1-2; the D gene is possibly TRBD1 (5 bases). The TCR was taken from a woman aged 18-29 years in good health. The sequencing input was naive CD4+ T cells from blood. DNA for the CDR3: TGTGCCAGCAGTTTCACGGCAGGGTTGAGCTATGGCTACACCTTC. It encodes CASSFTAGLSYGYTF.